The T cell receptor beta chain described here comes from a study of cytomegalovirus exposure and HLA in healthy donors. Worth noting for this clone: Its target is unknown.

Losses at the gene ends were 4 bases for V and 5 bases for J; bases not matched to a gene: 12. The CDR3 contains 16 residues. CDR1 LNHNV and CDR2 YYDKDF come from the germline V gene (reference sequence). This table comes from immunoSEQ multiplex PCR, and its TCRdb copy is limited to in-frame clones, with some not included. The sample yields 200,000 or so clones, around four fifths seen once. Whole-study findings and limits: Generally TCR sequences proved uncommon, though certain public TCRs appeared in numerous donors.

The chain uses TRBV15 and TRBJ2-5, with TRBD2 identical over 8 bases. Sequencing used PBMCs. This sequence originates from a man aged 18 to 29 in good health and CMV-seropositive. The CDR3 is CATSNPSGRGGETQYF. The CDR3 region has the DNA TGTGCCACCAGCAACCCCAGCGGGAGAGGGGGGGAGACCCAGTACTTC. The whole variable domain, remainder taken from reference TRBV15 and TRBJ2-5, is DAMVIQNPRYQVTQFGKPVTLSCSQTLNHNVMYWYQQKSSQAPKLLFHYYDKDFNNEADTPDNFQSRRPNTSFCFLDIRSPGLGDTAMYLCATSNPSGRGGETQYFGPGTRLLVL.